The 15 T cell receptor beta chains below come from one sample, sequenced in a study of glioma-infiltrating T cells after dendritic cell vaccination. Clones were sequenced by immunoSEQ multiplex PCR, and TCRdb holds only the in-frame ones, with some missing. This sample has about 21,000 clones, with roughly 78% found just once. Material: blood, obtained before dendritic cell vaccination. These receptors were obtained from a human donor with glioblastoma.

The V call is TRBV6-5, the J call TRBJ1-4, with D possibly matching TRBD1 (6 bases). Trimming pared 4 bases from V and 3 bases from J, leaving 9 bases between. The CDR3 is 14 amino acids. In germline, CDR1 is MNHEY, CDR2 SVGAGI. DNA of the CDR3: TGTGCCAGCAGTTCCGGACAGTCTAATGAAAAACTGTTTTTT. Protein: CASSSGQSNEKLFF.

Written as DNA, the CDR3 is TGTGCCACCCGGGAAGGGAACACTGAAGCTTTCTTT. Translating gives CATREGNTEAFF. This chain links TRBV10-3 with TRBJ1-1; D remains unclear. The CDR3 is 12 residues long. The V end lost 10 bases, the J end lost 1 base, and 10 bases lay between the germline ends. Germline CDR1 and CDR2: ENHRY and SYGVKD.

Here the CDR3 DNA reads TGTGCCAGCAGCTCTGACATCAGAACAGGGAGCTCCTATAATTCACCCCTCCACTTT. This sequence encodes CASSSDIRTGSSYNSPLHF. The chain couples TRBV7-6 to TRBJ1-6, with D tentatively TRBD1 (6 bases). Germline V gene sequence: CDR1 SGHVS, CDR2 FNYEAQ. The CDR3 runs to 19 residues. Trimming removed 4 bases from V and 0 bases from J, with 19 bases in between.

The V call is TRBV27, the J call TRBJ2-7, with D maybe TRBD1 (6 bases). Trimming took 5 bases from V and 4 from J, leaving 15 bases between them. CDR1 is MNHEY, CDR2 SMNVEV, per germline (reference sequence). This CDR3 region has 14 residues. The CDR3 sequence: CASSVMTRGYEQYF. Here the CDR3 DNA reads TGTGCCAGCAGTGTGATGACAAGGGGGTACGAGCAGTACTTC.

The genes are TRBV5-6 and TRBJ2-5; TRBD1 matches at 8 bases. Trimming took 4 bases from V and 0 from J; bases not matched to a gene: 5. Per germline, CDR1 SGHDT and CDR2 YYEEEE. The CDR3 loop spans 15 amino acids. In DNA form, the CDR3 reads TGTGCCAGCAGCGGGACAGGCTCGTACCAAGAGACCCAGTACTTC. It yields the protein CASSGTGSYQETQYF.

The chain couples TRBV29-1 to TRBJ1-3; D unclear. The CDR3 covers 12 residues. Germline V lookup: CDR1 SQVTM, CDR2 ANQGSEA. V was cut by 4 bases and J by 1 base, with 5 bases left in between. CDR3 in amino acids: CSVVGSGNTIYF. CDR3 nucleotide sequence: TGCAGCGTTGTCGGGTCTGGAAACACCATATATTTT. Full variable domain (rest looked up from reference TRBV29-1 and TRBJ1-3): SAVISQKPSRDICQRGTSLTIQCQVDSQVTMMFWYRQQPGQSLTLIATANQGSEATYESGFVIDKFPISRPNLTFSTLTVSNMSPEDSSIYLCSVVGSGNTIYFGEGSWLTVV.

V gene TRBV27 combines with J gene TRBJ2-7, with D maybe TRBD1 (6 bases). CDR3 length equals 14 residues. Trimming pared 2 bases from V and 5 bases from J, leaving 13 bases between. Germline V gives CDR1 MNHEY, CDR2 SMNVEV (reference sequence). CDR3 sequence: CASSLVRGVNEQYF. CDR3 DNA: TGTGCCAGCAGTTTAGTCAGGGGCGTGAACGAGCAGTACTTC.

V gene TRBV6-6 combines with J gene TRBJ2-5, with D tentatively TRBD1 (5 bases). Germline CDR1 reads MNHNY; CDR2 reads SVGAGI (reference sequence). With 5 bases removed from V and 7 bases from J, the gap between germline ends came to 14 bases. CDR3 length: 13 residues. As DNA, the CDR3 is TGTGCCAGCAGTCAGGGCGGATTAGGGACCCAGTACTTC. As protein: CASSQGGLGTQYF.

This sequence joins TRBV27 and TRBJ2-6; 11 bases map to TRBD1. With 5 bases clipped from V and 0 bases from J, the junction kept 3 bases outside the gene matches. Germline CDR1 MNHEY, CDR2 SMNVEV (reference sequence). The CDR3 has 17 residues. DNA for the CDR3: TGTGCCAGCAGTGGACAGGGGGCCTTCTCTGGGGCCAACGTCCTGACTTTC. This gives the protein CASSGQGAFSGANVLTF.

The chain uses TRBV7-2 and TRBJ2-5; 7 bases match TRBD1. The germline V gene encodes CDR1 SGHTA and CDR2 FQGNSA. The CDR3 consists of 13 residues. V trimming: 4 bases; J trimming: 3 bases; junction bases outside the gene matches: 2. The CDR3, as DNA: TGTGCCAGCAGCTCGGGACAGAAAGAGACCCAGTACTTC. Its translation is CASSSGQKETQYF.

This clone is labeled as medium-sized (0.01 to 0.1%). The chain joins TRBV4-1 to TRBJ1-1, with 10 bases fitting TRBD1. In germline, CDR1 is MGHRA, CDR2 YSYEKL. V shed 4 bases, J shed 5 bases, and the junction held 16 bases outside the gene matches. This CDR3 spans 18 amino acids. Written as DNA, the CDR3 is TGCGCCAGCAGCCCGACGACCTTCGGACAGGGGGAGTATACTGAAGCTTTCTTT. The encoded protein is CASSPTTFGQGEYTEAFF.

J is TRBJ2-1 and V is TRBV2; a possible D gene is TRBD2 (7 bases). The V gene's germline CDR1 is SNHLY and CDR2 FYNNEI. The germline V and J ends were trimmed by 8 bases and 3 bases, with 14 bases remaining between them. The CDR3 has 14 amino acids. Written as DNA, the CDR3 is TGTGCCAGCGGAGGGGGGGGGCGCTACAATGAGCAGTTCTTC. Translation gives CASGGGGRYNEQFF.

This clone turned up a few times. CDR3 nucleotides: TGTGCCAGCAGCGCGCAAACTTCCGGGACACTCTACGAGCAGTACTTC. Protein: CASSAQTSGTLYEQYF. The gene calls are TRBV11-1 and TRBJ2-7, with D possibly being TRBD1 (6 bases). Germline values: CDR1 SGHAT, CDR2 FQDESV (reference sequence). V was trimmed by 5 bases and J by 3 bases, leaving 20 bases between them. The CDR3 contains 16 residues. Looking up the rest from reference TRBV11-1 and TRBJ2-7 gives the full variable domain: EAEVAQSPRYKITEKSQAVAFWCDPISGHATLYWYRQILGQGPELLVQFQDESVVDDSQLPKDRFSAERLKGVDSTLKIQPAELGDSAMYLCASSAQTSGTLYEQYFGPGTRLTVT.

The gene calls are TRBV9 and TRBJ2-1; TRBD2 matches 10 bases. The ends lost 3 bases at V and 4 bases at J; junction bases unmatched: 7. In germline, CDR1 is SGDLS, CDR2 YYNGEE. The CDR3 has 16 amino acids. The CDR3 sequence is CASSGQGLASYNEQFF. CDR3 DNA sequence: TGTGCCAGCAGCGGGCAGGGACTAGCGAGTTACAATGAGCAGTTCTTC.

V is TRBV7-9 and J is TRBJ2-5; the D gene is possibly TRBD1 (6 bases). The CDR3 is 16 amino acids. CDR1 SEHNR and CDR2 FQNEAQ come from the germline V gene (reference sequence). Trimming pared 5 bases from V and 7 bases from J, leaving 23 bases between. CDR3 sequence reads: CASSQDLGTGSGTQYF. In DNA, the CDR3 is TGTGCCAGCAGCCAAGATTTGGGAACAGGGTCGGGGACCCAGTACTTC. The whole variable domain, remainder taken from reference TRBV7-9 and TRBJ2-5, is DTGVSQNPRHKITKRGQNVTFRCDPISEHNRLYWYRQTLGQGPEFLTYFQNEAQLEKSRLLSDRFSAERPKGSFSTLEIQRTEQGDSAMYLCASSQDLGTGSGTQYFGPGTRLLVL.